Below, 10 T cell receptor beta chains from the same sample are listed, as sequenced in a study of shared clonotypes between healthy human individuals. Here immunoSEQ multiplex PCR was the method, and the copy in TCRdb shows in-frame clones only, minus some. Here the sample spans approximately 1,000,000 clones, 60% to 85% being singletons. The sequenced material came from memory CD4+ T cells from PBMCs. The subset denotes: CD45RA-negative fraction. These receptors were taken from a man aged 18-30 years in good health. Some clones in this sample may be carry-over from other donors' samples.

The chain uses TRBV27 and TRBJ2-7, with D possibly TRBD1 on 6 matching bases. CDR3 length equals 13 residues. Per the germline V gene, CDR1 is MNHEY and CDR2 is SMNVEV (reference sequence). V shed 2 bases and J shed 3 bases, with 8 bases lying between them. The CDR3 loop is CASSLKQGYEQYF. For the CDR3, the DNA is TGTGCCAGCAGTTTAAAACAGGGCTACGAGCAGTACTTC.

The chain combines TRBV19 with TRBJ1-5, with TRBD1 identical over 10 bases. The CDR3 is made up of 18 amino acids. The germline CDR1 and CDR2 sequences are LNHDA and SQIVND (reference sequence). V lost 3 bases, J lost 7 bases, and 15 bases stayed unmatched. CDR3: CASSMGASGQGILQPQHF. The CDR3 bases are TGTGCCAGTAGTATGGGCGCCTCGGGACAGGGGATCTTGCAGCCCCAGCATTTT.

This clone has only a few counts. The V call is TRBV7-2, the J call TRBJ2-7; D is undetermined. This CDR3 has 14 residues. Trimming pared 1 base from V and 3 bases from J, leaving 10 bases between. The germline gives CDR1 SGHTA, CDR2 FQGNSA. The CDR3 DNA follows: TGTGCCAGCAGCTTAGGCCAGGCTTACTACGAGCAGTACTTC. It specifies CASSLGQAYYEQYF.

The chain recombines TRBV28 with TRBJ1-2; D is ambiguous. The CDR3 is 14 amino acids. V dropped 5 bases and J dropped 3 bases, with 13 bases sitting between them. Germline values: CDR1 MDHEN, CDR2 SYDVKM. CDR3 sequence (DNA): TGTGCCAGCAGTAAAATACCCGCCGACTATGGCTACACCTTC. Its translation is CASSKIPADYGYTF.

As for this clone: This may arise from a read error, as a much more abundant clone is one base away. The same CDR3 arises from other DNA sequences in this sample as well. The chain joins TRBV30 to TRBJ1-1; TRBD1 is a possible D gene (5 bases). CDR3 length: 11 residues. Germline assignment: CDR1 GTSNPN and CDR2 SVGIG (reference sequence). The CDR3 nucleotides are TGTGCCTGGAGTACGGACACTGAAGCATTCTTT. Translation gives CAWSTDTEAFF.

This rearrangement joins TRBV2 to TRBJ1-5; D unresolved. The V gene's germline CDR1 is SNHLY and CDR2 FYNNEI. V was clipped by 6 bases and J by 5 bases, with 14 bases between them. CDR3 length: 14 residues. This chain's CDR3 is CASSAQRWDQPQHF. The CDR3 nucleotides are TGTGCCAGCAGCGCTCAGAGGTGGGATCAGCCCCAGCATTTT. The whole variable domain, remainder taken from reference TRBV2 and TRBJ1-5, is EPEVTQTPSHQVTQMGQEVILRCVPISNHLYFYWYRQILGQKVEFLVSFYNNEISEKSEIFDDQFSVERPDGSNFTLKIRSTKLEDSAMYFCASSAQRWDQPQHFGDGTRLSIL.

As regards this clone: Other DNA sequences within the sample encode an identical CDR3. This chain links TRBV2 with TRBJ2-7; the match to TRBD1 covers 10 bases. Germline lookup yields CDR1 SNHLY and CDR2 FYNNEI. CDR3 length equals 14 residues. V was clipped by 5 bases and J by 3 bases; unmatched bases: 4. The CDR3 coding sequence is TGTGCCAGCAGTCCCGGGACAGGGGACTACGAGCAGTACTTC. Its translation: CASSPGTGDYEQYF. The entire variable domain, with the rest obtained from reference TRBV2 and TRBJ2-7, is as follows: EPEVTQTPSHQVTQMGQEVILRCVPISNHLYFYWYRQILGQKVEFLVSFYNNEISEKSEIFDDQFSVERPDGSNFTLKIRSTKLEDSAMYFCASSPGTGDYEQYFGPGTRLTVT.

The rearrangement uses TRBV28 and TRBJ1-2, with 12 bases that match TRBD1. The V gene's germline CDR1 is MDHEN and CDR2 SYDVKM. The CDR3 spans 17 residues. V lost 0 bases and J lost 5; bases outside the gene matches: 7. The CDR3 sequence: CASSLWGDRGPLYGYTF. Written as DNA, the CDR3 is TGTGCCAGCAGTTTATGGGGGGACAGGGGGCCCCTATATGGCTACACCTTC.

J is TRBJ2-1 and V is TRBV28; D possibly matches TRBD1 or TRBD2 (5 bases each). Trimming removed 5 bases from V and 0 bases from J, with 23 bases in between. This CDR3 has 19 amino acids. Germline values: CDR1 MDHEN, CDR2 SYDVKM. CDR3 nucleotides: TGTGCCAGCAGTCCACCGGGGCTAGGCTATTCGAGCTCCTACAATGAGCAGTTCTTC. Protein sequence: CASSPPGLGYSSSYNEQFF.

V gene TRBV6-6 combines with J gene TRBJ1-2; 7 nucleotides align to TRBD1. CDR3 length: 15 amino acids. In germline, CDR1 is MNHNY, CDR2 SVGAGI (reference sequence). The V and J ends lost 6 bases and 0 bases, in that order; junction bases with no gene match: 7. The chain's CDR3 is CASRRDSFPNYGYTF. The CDR3 region has the DNA TGTGCCAGCAGAAGGGACAGCTTCCCTAACTATGGCTACACCTTC.